This is a list of T cell receptor beta chains from one sample in a study of T cell repertoires in cytomegalovirus infection. Each CDR3 protein is one row after TCRdb ran MiXCR on the reads. The table records more than 400,000 distinct CDR3 sequences, 26% of them present only once. The sequencing input was PBMCs. These receptors all come from a human donor in good health (CMV status not recorded). Some clones in this sample may be carry-over from other donors' samples. Both conserved end residues are trimmed from each CDR3. Not every row has a clone size; where given, it reads once, few, many or a size class.

v_call: TRBV11-2; j_call: TRBJ2-1; clone_size: few; cdr3_aa: ASSSSPAGEQF
v_call: TRBV30; j_call: TRBJ1-2; clone_size: .; cdr3_aa: AGYRGDIYGYT
v_call: TRBV11-1; j_call: TRBJ1-5; clone_size: .; cdr3_aa: ASSLNMRVANQPQH
v_call: TRBV5-4; j_call: TRBJ2-5; clone_size: once; cdr3_aa: ASSQVQRETQY
v_call: TRBV5-1; j_call: TRBJ2-1; clone_size: .; cdr3_aa: ASSPSGDSYNEQF
v_call: TRBV12-3/TRBV12-4; j_call: TRBJ2-2; clone_size: .; cdr3_aa: ASREVGYGELF
v_call: TRBV7-2; j_call: TRBJ1-2; clone_size: medium-sized; cdr3_aa: ASSFLQVEVGGYT
v_call: TRBV7-2; j_call: TRBJ1-1; clone_size: .; cdr3_aa: ASSLAGGGEAF
v_call: TRBV6-2/TRBV6-3; j_call: TRBJ1-5; clone_size: .; cdr3_aa: ASSYVAFNQPQH
v_call: TRBV7-2; j_call: TRBJ1-2; clone_size: many; cdr3_aa: ASSLVWDGYT
v_call: TRBV19; j_call: TRBJ1-2; clone_size: few; cdr3_aa: ASSIDGDRTYGYT
v_call: TRBV11-1; j_call: TRBJ2-1; clone_size: .; cdr3_aa: ATQDRFNVEAYNEQF
v_call: TRBV30; j_call: TRBJ2-1; clone_size: few; cdr3_aa: AWVSYNEQF
v_call: TRBV2; j_call: TRBJ2-5; clone_size: .; cdr3_aa: ARLTSPGETQY
v_call: TRBV7-6; j_call: TRBJ1-1; clone_size: few; cdr3_aa: ASSPRTENEAF
v_call: TRBV5-1; j_call: TRBJ2-2; clone_size: .; cdr3_aa: ASSLSSSAGELF
v_call: TRBV7-2; j_call: TRBJ1-4; clone_size: many; cdr3_aa: ASSLGRGDEKLF
v_call: TRBV2; j_call: TRBJ1-5; clone_size: once; cdr3_aa: ASSVYRGLNQPQH
v_call: TRBV2; j_call: TRBJ2-5; clone_size: .; cdr3_aa: ASRKLAGPQETQY
v_call: TRBV12-5; j_call: TRBJ2-7; clone_size: few; cdr3_aa: ASGLRLSLRHYEQY
v_call: TRBV7-2; j_call: TRBJ2-1; clone_size: many; cdr3_aa: ASSFPTTSATSF
v_call: TRBV7-2; j_call: TRBJ2-1; clone_size: .; cdr3_aa: ASGLAGRTSDEQF
v_call: TRBV29-1; j_call: TRBJ1-5; clone_size: few; cdr3_aa: SVVGDSNNQPQH
v_call: TRBV24-1; j_call: TRBJ2-6; clone_size: .; cdr3_aa: ATSEEQGLAGANVLT
v_call: TRBV29-1; j_call: TRBJ1-1; clone_size: .; cdr3_aa: STRDRVSEAF
v_call: TRBV11-2; j_call: TRBJ1-1; clone_size: few; cdr3_aa: ASSLASGGRTEAF
v_call: TRBV11-3; j_call: TRBJ1-1; clone_size: .; cdr3_aa: ASSLAGQMNTEAF
v_call: TRBV6-8; j_call: TRBJ2-6; clone_size: few; cdr3_aa: ASSPVVQGSGANVLT
v_call: TRBV20-1; j_call: TRBJ2-1; clone_size: .; cdr3_aa: SASSLPAEQF